This TCR beta chain was recovered during a study of cytomegalovirus exposure and HLA in healthy donors. This clone was observed at least ten times. In the same sample, other DNA sequences code for this CDR3. The PCR contained 60 Vbeta and 13 Jbeta primers. Data came from immunoSEQ multiplex PCR; TCRdb stores just in-frame clones and leaves some out. The sample records 130,000 or so clones, more than 60% being singletons. Trimming shortened V by 0 bases and J by 1 base, and 13 bases separated the two germline ends. The CDR3 runs to 16 residues. Germline-derived CDR1 and CDR2 are SGHNT and YYREEE (reference sequence).

This clonotype was sampled from a man aged 40-50 years in good health and CMV-seronegative. The sequenced sample was PBMCs. The chain has TRBV5-4 and TRBJ1-2, with a weak D call TRBD1 (5 bases). CDR3 DNA: TGTGCCAGCAGCTTGGCGGGGGGGGAAGGTAACTATGGCTACACCTTC. Residues: CASSLAGGEGNYGYTF.